Here is one TCR beta chain with its context. Its antigen specificity is not known. No per-base quality is available; no much larger clone lies one base away. Trimming at the junction amounts to 3 bases on V and 5 bases on J, and the germline ends lie 11 bases apart. The germline V gene (reference sequence) yields LNHDA for CDR1 and SQIVND for CDR2. Counted from cysteine to phenylalanine, this CDR3 has 14 amino acids. The DNA shown is the 42-base CDR3, in frame from base 1. This entry belongs to a study of Tregs in tolerant kidney transplant recipients (dated by TCRdb to 2018 to 2020). The study in broad terms: The study applied TCRbeta sequencing to find donor-specific regulatory T cells before combined kidney and bone marrow transplantation and then followed those same cells after transplant.

For TCRbeta CDR3 sequencing, genomic DNA was extracted from sorted cells using the QIAGEN DNeasy Blood and Tissue Kit. High-throughput TCRbeta CDR3 sequencing, which included PCR amplification with bias correction and internal controls, was done commercially through immunoSEQ. The study's own analysis went as follows. Unique productive TCRbeta sequences were defined by CDR3 nucleotide sequence where primers matched, otherwise by CDR3 amino acid sequence with Vbeta and Jbeta genes. As a correction for sorting error, sequences shared between sorted populations at a frequency ratio of 2:1 or less were discarded, and the remaining shared sequences were assigned to the higher population. Sequences were defined as donor-reactive when expanded at least 5-fold in CFSE-low cells versus unstimulated cells and present at a frequency of at least 0.01% in CFSE-low cells. Jensen-Shannon divergence calculated on the top 100 TCRbeta sequences ranked by frequency was used to measure repertoire divergence. For any sample with multiple sequencing runs, sorting error was corrected in each run separately before the runs were pooled. TCRdb obtained this table from immuneACCESS and retained in-frame rearrangements with V and J assigned. These tables miss some clones; where compared with another copy, unresolved V genes account for less than half of the shortfall, and the remainder is unexplained. V and J calls and clone size are those listed in that table; D and trimming were worked out from the DNA. Counted in this sample were roughly 50,000 clones; about 92% of them appeared once. 15% to 17% of the sample goes to the ten largest clones.

The transplants used related donors along with nonmyeloablative bone marrow transplantation, and in the human trials mixed chimerism was transient. Unstimulated Tregs (CD4+CD25+CD127-), CD4+ non-Tregs (CD4+CD25-), CD4 and CD8 cells were FACS-sorted from thawed PBMCs. The patients were several recipients of combined kidney and bone marrow transplants from the ITN036ST trial, and samples were available only from these trial subjects. Healthy control blood was processed to PBMCs with a Ficoll density gradient and then cryopreserved, whereas patient PBMCs were collected both before and after transplant. General conclusions and limits of the study: The study was constrained by small patient numbers, and validation of the findings is required in larger populations and under other immunosuppression protocols. The most biologically relevant and donor-specific TCRbeta repertoire appeared to be identified by expanding Tregs with activated donor B cells. For some patients the PCR primers changed over time, which made it impossible to compare the samples from those patients at the nucleotide level. Biological reproducibility was not directly assessed, although technical replication error appeared to be minimal. In tolerant patients, the expansion of donor-specific Tregs was greater than global Treg expansion, suggesting that the expansion was antigen-driven rather than nonspecific.

Material: CD8+ T cells from blood (PBMCs), obtained 12 months after the transplant. This receptor was taken from a human patient who received a combined kidney and bone marrow transplant. Some T cells seen after a transplant may have their origin in the graft donor. This receptor chain uses TRBV19 and TRBJ2-1, with no confident D gene call. The CDR3 in this case is CASSILYPNNEQFF. The nucleotide sequence reads TGTGCCAGTAGTATCCTATATCCCAACAATGAGCAGTTCTTC. Outside the CDR3, residues come from the reference TRBV19 and TRBJ2-1 proteins, so the full variable domain is: DGGITQSPKYLFRKEGQNVTLSCEQNLNHDAMYWYRQDPGQGLRLIYYSQIVNDFQKGDIAEGYSVSREKKESFPLTVTSAQKNPTAFYLCASSILYPNNEQFFGPGTRLTVL.